This T cell receptor beta chain was sequenced in a study of metastatic and nonmetastatic thyroid tumors. Study-wide context: Where malignant and benign thyroid patients were concerned, repertoires were compared across blood and tumor or nodule tissue. Study-wide points: Malignant tumors reportedly showed significantly higher TCR beta diversity than benign nodules in both blood and tumor.

No treatment of any kind had been given to any patient before thyroid surgery. As processed by the authors: Built for papillary thyroid cancer, a distant-metastasis classifier drew on CDR3 differences across clinicopathological groups. TCRdb re-clonotyped the PCR reads via MiXCR. In this record, the V and J calls reflect TCRdb's handling and not the investigators' own analysis. The sample records about 20,000 clones, roughly a quarter being singletons. In the case of this clone: The antigen is not known.

The sequencing sample was made of blood. The TCR comes from a female donor with papillary thyroid cancer or a benign thyroid nodule (not recorded which). Some clones in this sample may be carry-over from other donors' samples.

CDR3 sequence (DNA): TGTGCCAGCAGCCCCCAGACAGGGAACACTGAAGCTTTCTTT. As protein: CASSPQTGNTEAFF. The V and J genes are TRBV7-3 and TRBJ1-1; a possible D gene is TRBD1 (6 bases). V was trimmed by 5 bases and J by 1 base, leaving 11 bases between them. This CDR3 region has 14 residues. Germline V gene sequence: CDR1 SGHTA, CDR2 FQGTGA. Full variable domain (missing parts from reference TRBV7-3 and TRBJ1-1): GAGVSQTPSNKVTEKGKYVELRCDPISGHTALYWYRQSLGQGPEFLIYFQGTGAADDSGLPNDRFFAVRPEGSVSTLKIQRTERGDSAVYLCASSPQTGNTEAFFGQGTRLTVV.